This TCR beta chain was documented in a study of CXCR3-negative and CXCR3-positive naive CD8 T cells. Overall study results and limits: Against CXCR3-negative naive cells, CXCR3-positive naive cells showed more hydrophobic TRB CDR3s.

Points on this clonotype: The target antigen is unknown.

The TRB libraries of cDNA were built by UMI-labeled 5' RACE. TCRdb re-called the 5' RACE reads and shows each CDR3 protein once, DNA omitted. The sample totals more than 80,000 distinct CDR3 sequences. Those CD8+ T cells considered naive were CD45RO-CCR7+CD27+CD95-. The CDR3 has 14 amino acids. Per the germline V gene, CDR1 is MDHEN and CDR2 is SYDVKM. V gene TRBV28 combines with J gene TRBJ1-1; TCRdb returns TRBD1, unconfirmable since there is no DNA. The sequenced sample consisted of naive CXCR3+ CD8+ T cells from blood. The sample's subset: CD45RO-CCR7+CD27+CD95- naive CD8+ T cells expressing CXCR3 (TNR3+). The clonotype originates from a human donor in good health. Some clones in this sample may be carry-over from other donors' samples. CDR3 residues: CASRWDSMNTEAFF.